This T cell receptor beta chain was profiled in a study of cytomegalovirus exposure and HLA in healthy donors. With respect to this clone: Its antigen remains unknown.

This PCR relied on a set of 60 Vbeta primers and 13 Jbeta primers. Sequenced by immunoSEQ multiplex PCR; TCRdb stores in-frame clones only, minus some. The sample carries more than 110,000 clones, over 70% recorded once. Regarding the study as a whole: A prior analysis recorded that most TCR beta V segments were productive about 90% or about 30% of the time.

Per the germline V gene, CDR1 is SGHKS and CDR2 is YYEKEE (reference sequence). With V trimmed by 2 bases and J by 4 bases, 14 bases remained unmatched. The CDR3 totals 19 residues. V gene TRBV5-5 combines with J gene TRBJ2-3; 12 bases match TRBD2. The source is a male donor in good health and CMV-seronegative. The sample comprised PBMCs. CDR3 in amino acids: CASSFIRLAGVEGADTQYF. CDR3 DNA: TGTGCCAGCAGCTTTATCCGACTAGCGGGGGTCGAGGGTGCAGATACGCAGTATTTT.